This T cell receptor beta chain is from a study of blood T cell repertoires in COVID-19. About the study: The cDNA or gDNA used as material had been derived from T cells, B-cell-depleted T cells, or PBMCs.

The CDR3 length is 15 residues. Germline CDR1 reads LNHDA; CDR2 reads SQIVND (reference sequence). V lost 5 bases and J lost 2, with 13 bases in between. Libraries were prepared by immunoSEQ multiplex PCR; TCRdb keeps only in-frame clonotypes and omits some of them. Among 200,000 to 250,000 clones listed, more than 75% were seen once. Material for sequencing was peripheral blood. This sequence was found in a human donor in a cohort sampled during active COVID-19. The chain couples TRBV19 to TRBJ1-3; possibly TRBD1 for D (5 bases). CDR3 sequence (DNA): TGTGCCAGTAGTCTACTTTCAGGGACTGGAAACACCATATATTTT. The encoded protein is CASSLLSGTGNTIYF.